The present T cell receptor beta chain was sequenced within a study of immune evolution from preneoplasia to lung adenocarcinoma. Findings and limits, study-wide: Later-stage lesions appeared to have more T cells, more diversity, less clonality.

Clones were read by immunoSEQ multiplex PCR, and TCRdb kept only the in-frame ones, dropping some. Among under 6,000 clones listed, 80% to 90% were seen once. Two lung cancer pathologists independently confirmed each histologic diagnosis. After pathologic assessment, macro-dissection selected premalignant or tumor cells for extraction. V was shortened by 5 bases and J by 2 bases, with 6 bases between the two germline ends. This CDR3 is 12 amino acids long. CDR1 and CDR2 (germline): KGHSH, LQKENI. Of note for this clone: Its cognate antigen is unknown.

This TCR was recovered from a person aged 70 to 79 with lung adenocarcinoma. This chain links TRBV18 with TRBJ2-5; D uncertain. Sequencing was done on a sample of FFPE atypical adenomatous hyperplasia tissue from the lung. Subset given: atypical adenomatous hyperplasia (AAH), lung preneoplasia. As DNA, the CDR3 is TGTGCCAGCTCAACTTATCAAGAGACCCAGTACTTC. It specifies CASSTYQETQYF. The entire variable domain, with the rest obtained from reference TRBV18 and TRBJ2-5, is as follows: NAGVMQNPRHLVRRRGQEARLRCSPMKGHSHVYWYRQLPEEGLKFMVYLQKENIIDESGMPKERFSAEFPKEGPSILRIQQVVRGDSAAYFCASSTYQETQYFGPGTRLLVL.